The 10 T cell receptor beta chains below all came from one sample that was sequenced in a study of CD8 T cells in ankylosing spondylitis. TCRdb analysed the 5' RACE reads with MiXCR anew, one entry per CDR3 protein. Here the sample spans roughly 180,000 distinct CDR3 sequences, more than 9% being singletons. The sample consisted of blood, either unsorted or a sorted T cell fraction (not recorded which). The origin of the receptors is a male donor with ankylosing spondylitis or in good health (not recorded which).

This clonotype was seen ten or more times. This rearrangement joins TRBV3-1 to TRBJ2-7; D gene ambiguous. This CDR3 has 15 residues. The V end lost 1 base, the J end lost 5 bases, and 15 bases lay between the germline ends. Germline loops: CDR1 LGHDT, CDR2 YNNKEL (reference sequence). In DNA form, the CDR3 reads TGTGCCAGCAGCCAAGGGTTTGATAAGGTCCACGAGCAGTACTTC. Translating it yields CASSQGFDKVHEQYF.

This clonotype has ten or more counts. The chain links TRBV5-1 to TRBJ2-5; 7 bases match TRBD1. CDR1 and CDR2 (germline): SGHRS, YFSETQ. Germline trimming cut 4 bases from V and 3 bases from J; bases unmatched to any gene: 9. This CDR3 is 15 amino acids long. CDR3 region: CASSDQTGQKETQYF. CDR3 in DNA: TGCGCCAGCAGCGACCAGACAGGGCAAAAAGAGACCCAGTACTTC.

This clonotype was observed a handful of times. The gene calls are TRBV15 and TRBJ2-3; possibly TRBD1 or TRBD2 for D (5 bases each). The V end was cut by 0 bases, the J end by 4 bases, with 11 bases between. CDR1 LNHNV and CDR2 YYDKDF come from the germline V gene (reference sequence). The CDR3 covers 15 residues. CDR3 bases: TGTGCCACCAGCAGAGATACTATGGGGGCAGATACGCAGTATTTT. Its translation is CATSRDTMGADTQYF.

As regards this clonotype: Given a much more abundant clone one base away, this may be a read error. This chain links TRBV9 with TRBJ2-2; D could derive from TRBD1 or TRBD2 (5 bases each). The CDR3 length is 12 residues. From germline, CDR1 is SGDLS and CDR2 YYNGEE. The CDR3 reads CASSARAGALFF. The CDR3 region has the DNA TGTGCCAGCAGCGCCCGGGCCGGGGCGCTGTTTTTT. Full variable domain (outside the CDR3, taken from reference TRBV9 and TRBJ2-2): DSGVTQTPKHLITATGQRVTLRCSPRSGDLSVYWYQQSLDQGLQFLIQYYNGEERAKGNILERFSAQQFPDLHSELNLSSLELGDSALYFCASSARAGALFFGEGSRLTVL.

The chain combines TRBV7-8 with TRBJ1-5; possibly TRBD1 for D (5 bases). Germline CDR1 and CDR2: SGHVS and FQNEAQ. The CDR3 consists of 17 residues. V lost 3 bases and J lost 1, with 16 bases in between. CDR3 bases: TGTGCCAGCAGCTTCCCCGGGGCGGGGGTCAGCAATCAGCCCCAGCATTTT. Translating gives CASSFPGAGVSNQPQHF.

The V gene is TRBV20-1, the J gene TRBJ2-3; 8 nucleotides line up with TRBD2. From germline, CDR1 is DFQATT and CDR2 SNEGSKA (reference sequence). The CDR3 contains 17 residues. Germline trimming cut 0 bases from V and 2 bases from J; bases unmatched to any gene: 10. As DNA, the CDR3 is TGCAGTGCTAGAGATGGCAGACGGGAGGGCTACACAGATACGCAGTATTTT. Translating gives CSARDGRREGYTDTQYF.

This clonotype occurred many times. The chain carries TRBV29-1 and TRBJ2-1, with TRBD2 matching 8 bases. J lost 5 bases, V lost 4 bases, and 4 bases had no gene match. The CDR3 is 13 residues long. The germline V gene encodes CDR1 SQVTM and CDR2 ANQGSEA. The CDR3 protein is CSVGTSTHNEQFF. The CDR3 DNA reads TGCAGCGTTGGGACTAGCACCCACAATGAGCAGTTCTTC.

This clonotype was seen repeatedly, ten times or more. The chain's CDR3 is CASSPTRTDTQYF. The CDR3 nucleotides are TGTGCCAGCAGCCCGACTAGGACAGATACGCAGTATTTT. V gene TRBV7-8 combines with J gene TRBJ2-3; D is possibly TRBD2 (6 bases). This CDR3 has 13 residues. Germline V gene lookup returns CDR1 SGHVS and CDR2 FQNEAQ. V dropped 5 bases and J dropped 3 bases, with 9 bases sitting between them.

This clonotype was seen many times. The rearrangement uses TRBV5-1 and TRBJ2-1; 7 positions match TRBD1. V gave up 4 bases and J gave up 4 bases; unmatched junction bases: 2. Germline lookup yields CDR1 SGHRS and CDR2 YFSETQ. This CDR3 has 13 amino acids. CDR3 protein: CASSETGYNEQFF. The CDR3 DNA reads TGCGCCAGCAGCGAGACAGGGTACAATGAGCAGTTCTTC.

This clonotype came up a few times. The rearrangement joins TRBV6-5 to TRBJ2-7, with D perhaps TRBD2 (6 bases). Germline assignment: CDR1 MNHEY and CDR2 SVGAGI. Between the trimmed V and J ends, which lost 2 bases and 3 bases, there was a span of 17 bases. CDR3 length equals 16 residues. The CDR3 DNA is TGTGCCAGCAGTTACACCTCCACTAGGAGGGACTACGAGCAGTACTTC. Translation gives CASSYTSTRRDYEQYF.